One and the same sample provided the 3 T cell receptor beta chains below, sequenced in a study of OX40 agonist ivuxolimab in advanced cancers. The assay was immunoSEQ multiplex PCR, and TCRdb's table has in-frame clones only and misses some. The sample lists several thousand clones, 69% occurring once. The sample consisted of CD4+ or CD8+ T cells sorted from blood, taken in a trial of the OX40 agonist ivuxolimab. These receptors came from an adult with an advanced solid tumor such as melanoma, head and neck, liver or kidney cancer.

The V and J genes are TRBV27 and TRBJ2-3; 12 bases align to TRBD2. J gave up 7 bases and V 6 bases, and 8 bases lay outside the gene matches. This CDR3 region has 15 residues. The germline gives CDR1 MNHEY, CDR2 SMNVEV (reference sequence). The CDR3 region has the DNA TGTGCCAGCAGGTGGACTAGCGGGACCCCCAATACGCAGTATTTT. Protein sequence: CASRWTSGTPNTQYF.

V usage is TRBV27 and J usage is TRBJ1-1; D unclear. The CDR3 is 13 residues long. The V and J ends lost 1 base and 1 base respectively, with 4 bases between them. CDR1 MNHEY and CDR2 SMNVEV come from the germline V gene (reference sequence). In nucleotides, the CDR3 is TGTGCCAGCAGTTTATTCAGGAACACTGAAGCTTTCTTT. Translation gives CASSLFRNTEAFF.

This sequence joins TRBV15 and TRBJ1-5, with no clear D. CDR3 size: 15 residues. Germline CDR1 and CDR2: LNHNV and YYDKDF (reference sequence). Trimming took 9 bases from V and 5 from J, leaving 20 bases between them. CDR3 bases: TGTGCCACGACCGGGGTCCAAGGGCGGCATCAGCCCCAGCATTTT. It codes for CATTGVQGRHQPQHF.